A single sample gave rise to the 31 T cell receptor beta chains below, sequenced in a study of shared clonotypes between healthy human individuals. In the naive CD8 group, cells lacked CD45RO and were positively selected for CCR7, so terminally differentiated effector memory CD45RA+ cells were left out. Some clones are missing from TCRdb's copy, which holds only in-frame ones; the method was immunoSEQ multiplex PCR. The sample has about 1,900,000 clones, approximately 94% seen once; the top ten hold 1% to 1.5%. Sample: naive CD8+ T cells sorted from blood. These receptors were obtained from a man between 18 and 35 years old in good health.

CDR3 DNA sequence: TGTGCCACCTGCTCGGACTACACCGGGGAGCTGTTTTTT. Protein sequence: CATCSDYTGELFF. This chain links TRBV6-1 with TRBJ2-2; possibly TRBD2 for D (5 bases). Germline lookup yields CDR1 MNHNS and CDR2 SASEGT. Between the trimmed V and J ends, which lost 10 bases and 3 bases, there was a span of 12 bases. The CDR3 is made up of 13 amino acids.

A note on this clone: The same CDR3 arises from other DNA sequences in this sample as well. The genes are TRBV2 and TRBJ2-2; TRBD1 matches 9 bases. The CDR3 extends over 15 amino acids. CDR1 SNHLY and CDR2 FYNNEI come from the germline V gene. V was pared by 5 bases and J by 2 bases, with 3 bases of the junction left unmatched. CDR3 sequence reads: CASSPGQGNTGELFF. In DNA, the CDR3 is TGTGCCAGCAGTCCGGGACAGGGAAACACCGGGGAGCTGTTTTTT. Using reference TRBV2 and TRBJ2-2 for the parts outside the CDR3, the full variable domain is EPEVTQTPSHQVTQMGQEVILRCVPISNHLYFYWYRQILGQKVEFLVSFYNNEISEKSEIFDDQFSVERPDGSNFTLKIRSTKLEDSAMYFCASSPGQGNTGELFFGEGSRLTVL.

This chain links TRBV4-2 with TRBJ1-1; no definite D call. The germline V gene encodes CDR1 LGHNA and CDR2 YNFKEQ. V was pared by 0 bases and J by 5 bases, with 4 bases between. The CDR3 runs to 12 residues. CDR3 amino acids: CASSQDMTEAFF. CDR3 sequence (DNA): TGTGCCAGCAGCCAAGATATGACTGAAGCTTTCTTT.

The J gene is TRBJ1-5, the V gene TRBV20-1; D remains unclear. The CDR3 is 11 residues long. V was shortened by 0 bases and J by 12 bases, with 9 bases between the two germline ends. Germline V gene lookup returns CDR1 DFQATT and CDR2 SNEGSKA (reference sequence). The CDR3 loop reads CSARDHGDQHF. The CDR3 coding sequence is TGCAGTGCTAGAGATCATGGGGACCAGCATTTT.

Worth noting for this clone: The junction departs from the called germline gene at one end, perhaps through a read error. The CDR3 region is CASSYGALPNEQYF. For the CDR3, the DNA is TGTGCCAGCAGTTACGGGGCACTTCCAAACGAGCAGTACTTC. This rearrangement joins TRBV10-3 to TRBJ2-7; possibly TRBD1 or TRBD2 for D (5 bases each). Germline V gene lookup returns CDR1 ENHRY and CDR2 SYGVKD. There are 14 residues in the CDR3.

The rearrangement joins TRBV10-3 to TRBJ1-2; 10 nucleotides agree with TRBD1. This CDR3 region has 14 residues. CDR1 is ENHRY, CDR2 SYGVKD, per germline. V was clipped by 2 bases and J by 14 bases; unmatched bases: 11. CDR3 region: CAISEPSDRGGMTF. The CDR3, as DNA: TGTGCCATCAGTGAGCCGTCGGACAGGGGGGGAATGACCTTC.

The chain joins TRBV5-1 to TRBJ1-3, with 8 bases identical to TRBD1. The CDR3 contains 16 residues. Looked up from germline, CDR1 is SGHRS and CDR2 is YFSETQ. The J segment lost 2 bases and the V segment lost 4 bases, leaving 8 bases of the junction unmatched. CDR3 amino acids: CASSSRQGQAGNTIYF. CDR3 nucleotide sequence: TGCGCCAGCAGCAGCCGACAGGGGCAGGCTGGAAACACCATATATTTT.

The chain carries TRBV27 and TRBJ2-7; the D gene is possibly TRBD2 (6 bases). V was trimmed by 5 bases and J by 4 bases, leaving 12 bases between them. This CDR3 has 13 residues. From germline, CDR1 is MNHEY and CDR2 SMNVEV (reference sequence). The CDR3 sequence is CASSPRLDYEQYF. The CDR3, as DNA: TGTGCCAGCAGTCCCAGACTAGATTACGAGCAGTACTTC.

The CDR3 sequence is CAISESTRISYNSPLHF. DNA of the CDR3: TGTGCCATCAGTGAGTCCACGCGGATCTCCTATAATTCACCCCTCCACTTT. The genes are TRBV10-3 and TRBJ1-6; D not resolved. The germline gives CDR1 ENHRY, CDR2 SYGVKD. V lost 0 bases, J lost 0 bases, and 9 bases lay in between. CDR3 length: 17 amino acids.

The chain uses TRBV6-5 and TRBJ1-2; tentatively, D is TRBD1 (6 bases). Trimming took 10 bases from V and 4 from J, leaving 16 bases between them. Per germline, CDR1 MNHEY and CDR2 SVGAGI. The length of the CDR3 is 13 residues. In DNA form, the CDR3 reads TGTGCCACCTCGGTCGGGGGGCTCTATGGCTACACCTTC. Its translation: CATSVGGLYGYTF.

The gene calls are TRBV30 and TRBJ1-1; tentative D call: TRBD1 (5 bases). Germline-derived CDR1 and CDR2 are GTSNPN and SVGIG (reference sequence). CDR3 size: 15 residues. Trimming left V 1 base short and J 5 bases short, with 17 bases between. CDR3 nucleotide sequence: TGTGCCTGGAGTGCGGGGCCAGGAGGAACAACTGAAGCTTTCTTT. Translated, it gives CAWSAGPGGTTEAFF. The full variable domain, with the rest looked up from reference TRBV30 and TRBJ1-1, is SQTIHQWPATLVQPVGSPLSLECTVEGTSNPNLYWYRQAAGRGLQLLFYSVGIGQISSEVPQNLSASRPQDRQFILSSKKLLLSDSGFYLCAWSAGPGGTTEAFFGQGTRLTVV.

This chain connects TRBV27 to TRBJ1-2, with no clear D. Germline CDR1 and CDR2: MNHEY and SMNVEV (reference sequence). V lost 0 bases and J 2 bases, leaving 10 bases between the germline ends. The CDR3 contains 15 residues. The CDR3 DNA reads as TGTGCCAGCAGTTTATCGATGGCGGGGAACTATGGCTACACCTTC. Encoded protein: CASSLSMAGNYGYTF.

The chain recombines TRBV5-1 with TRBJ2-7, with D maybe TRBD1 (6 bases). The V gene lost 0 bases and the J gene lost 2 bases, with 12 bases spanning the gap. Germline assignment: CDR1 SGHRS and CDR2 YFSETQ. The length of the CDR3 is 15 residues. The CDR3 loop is CASSLGVGQTYEQYF. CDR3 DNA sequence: TGCGCCAGCAGCTTGGGTGTGGGACAAACCTACGAGCAGTACTTC.

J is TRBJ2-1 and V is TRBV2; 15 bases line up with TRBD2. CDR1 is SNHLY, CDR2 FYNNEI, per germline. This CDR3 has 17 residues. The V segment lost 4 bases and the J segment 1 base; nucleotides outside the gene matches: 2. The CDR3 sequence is CASSGTSGRVSYNEQFF. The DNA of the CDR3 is TGTGCCAGCAGTGGGACTAGCGGGAGGGTTTCCTACAATGAGCAGTTCTTC.

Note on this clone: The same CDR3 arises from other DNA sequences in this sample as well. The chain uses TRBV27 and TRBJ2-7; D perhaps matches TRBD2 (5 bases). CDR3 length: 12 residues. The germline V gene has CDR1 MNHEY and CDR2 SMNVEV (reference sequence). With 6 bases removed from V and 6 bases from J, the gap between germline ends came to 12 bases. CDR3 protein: CASSPGGSEQYF. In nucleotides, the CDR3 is TGTGCCAGCAGCCCAGGCGGGTCCGAGCAGTACTTC.

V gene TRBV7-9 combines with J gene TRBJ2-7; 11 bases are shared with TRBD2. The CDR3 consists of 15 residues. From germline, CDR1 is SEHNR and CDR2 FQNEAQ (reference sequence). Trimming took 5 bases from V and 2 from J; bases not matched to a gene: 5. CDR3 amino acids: CASSVTSGTTYEQYF. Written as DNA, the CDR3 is TGTGCCAGCAGCGTGACTAGCGGGACTACCTACGAGCAGTACTTC.

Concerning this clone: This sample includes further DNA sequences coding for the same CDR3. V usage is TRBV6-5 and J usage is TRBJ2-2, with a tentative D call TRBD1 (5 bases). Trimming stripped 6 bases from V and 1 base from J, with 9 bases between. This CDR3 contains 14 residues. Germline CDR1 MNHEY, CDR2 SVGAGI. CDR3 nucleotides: TGTGCCAGCAGCCTAGGACAGAACACCGGGGAGCTGTTTTTT. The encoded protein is CASSLGQNTGELFF.

CDR3 DNA: TGTGCCAGCTCACCTGGCCATGGTGCAACTAATGAAAAACTGTTTTTT. Its protein product is CASSPGHGATNEKLFF. V gene TRBV18 combines with J gene TRBJ1-4; no reliable D call. The CDR3 has 16 amino acids. Germline CDR1 reads KGHSH; CDR2 reads LQKENI. With 3 bases removed from V and 0 bases from J, the gap between germline ends came to 11 bases.

CDR3 sequence: CAISEFEGRYANTGELFF. The CDR3 DNA sequence: TGTGCCATCAGTGAGTTCGAGGGGAGGTACGCGAACACCGGGGAGCTGTTTTTT. This sequence joins TRBV10-3 and TRBJ2-2; tentatively, D is TRBD2 (6 bases). Trimming removed 1 base from V and 0 bases from J, with 15 bases in between. Germline V gene sequence: CDR1 ENHRY, CDR2 SYGVKD. This CDR3 is 18 amino acids long.

This chain's CDR3 is CASSPTGPAGEQYF. The CDR3 DNA is TGTGCCAGCAGCCCGACGGGGCCCGCGGGCGAGCAGTACTTC. This chain uses TRBV13 with TRBJ2-7; D tentatively fits TRBD1 or TRBD2 (5 bases each). Deletions cut 5 bases from V and 6 bases from J, with 17 bases between. Germline V CDR1 and CDR2: PRHDT, FYEKMQ (reference sequence). The CDR3 covers 14 residues.

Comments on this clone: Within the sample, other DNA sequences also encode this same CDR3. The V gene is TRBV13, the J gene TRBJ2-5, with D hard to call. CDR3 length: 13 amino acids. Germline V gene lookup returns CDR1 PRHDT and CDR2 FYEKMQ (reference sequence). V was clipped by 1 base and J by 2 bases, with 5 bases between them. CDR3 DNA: TGTGCCAGCAGCTTAGCTGATCAAGAGACCCAGTACTTC. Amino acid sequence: CASSLADQETQYF.

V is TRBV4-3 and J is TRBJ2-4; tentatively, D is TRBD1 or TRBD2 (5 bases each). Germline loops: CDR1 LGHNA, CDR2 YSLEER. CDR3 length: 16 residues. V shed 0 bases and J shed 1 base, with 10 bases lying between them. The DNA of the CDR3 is TGCGCCAGCAGCCAAGATCAAGGGGAGGCCAAAAACATTCAGTACTTC. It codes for CASSQDQGEAKNIQYF.

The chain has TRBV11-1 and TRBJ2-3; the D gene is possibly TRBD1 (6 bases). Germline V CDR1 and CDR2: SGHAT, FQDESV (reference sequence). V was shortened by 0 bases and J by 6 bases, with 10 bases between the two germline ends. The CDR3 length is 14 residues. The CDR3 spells CASSLAYQGDTQYF. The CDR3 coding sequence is TGTGCCAGCAGCTTAGCGTATCAGGGGGATACGCAGTATTTT.

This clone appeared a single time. Written as DNA, the CDR3 is TGTGCCAGCAGTATCAGGGACGGCAAAAACATTCAGTACTTC. As protein: CASSIRDGKNIQYF. The chain uses TRBV6-5 and TRBJ2-4; D possibly uses TRBD1 or TRBD2 (5 bases each). The CDR3 covers 14 residues. The germline V and J ends were trimmed by 5 bases and 3 bases, with 11 bases remaining between them. Per germline, CDR1 MNHEY and CDR2 SVGAGI.

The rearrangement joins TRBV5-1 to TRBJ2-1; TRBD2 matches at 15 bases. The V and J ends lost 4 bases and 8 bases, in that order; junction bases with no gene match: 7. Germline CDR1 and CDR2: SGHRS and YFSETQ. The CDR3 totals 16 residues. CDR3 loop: CASSLGRTSGRDEQFF. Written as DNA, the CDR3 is TGCGCCAGCAGCCTGGGGCGGACTAGCGGGAGGGATGAGCAGTTCTTC.

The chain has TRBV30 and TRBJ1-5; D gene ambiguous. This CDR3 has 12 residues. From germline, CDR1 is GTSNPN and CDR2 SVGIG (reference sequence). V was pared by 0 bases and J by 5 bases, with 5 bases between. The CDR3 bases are TGTGCCTGGAGTGTACGGGATCAGCCCCAGCATTTT. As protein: CAWSVRDQPQHF.

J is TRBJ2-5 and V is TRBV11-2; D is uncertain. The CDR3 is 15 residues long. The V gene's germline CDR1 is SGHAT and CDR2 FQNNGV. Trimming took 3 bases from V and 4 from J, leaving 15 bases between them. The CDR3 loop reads CASSLSGVDGETQYF. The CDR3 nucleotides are TGTGCCAGCAGCTTGTCTGGAGTTGACGGAGAGACCCAGTACTTC.

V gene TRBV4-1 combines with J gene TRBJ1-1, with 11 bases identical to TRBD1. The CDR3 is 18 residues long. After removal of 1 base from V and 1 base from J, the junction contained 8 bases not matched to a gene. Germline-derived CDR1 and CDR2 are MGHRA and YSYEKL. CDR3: CASSQVGQGVIGNTEAFF. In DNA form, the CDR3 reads TGCGCCAGCAGCCAAGTGGGACAGGGGGTGATAGGGAACACTGAAGCTTTCTTT.

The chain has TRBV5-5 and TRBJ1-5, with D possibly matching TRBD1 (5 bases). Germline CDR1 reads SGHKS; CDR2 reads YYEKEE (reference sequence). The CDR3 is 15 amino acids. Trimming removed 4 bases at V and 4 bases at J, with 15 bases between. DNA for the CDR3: TGTGCCAGCAGCGTAGGTTGGGACGGGAATCAGCCCCAGCATTTT. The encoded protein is CASSVGWDGNQPQHF.

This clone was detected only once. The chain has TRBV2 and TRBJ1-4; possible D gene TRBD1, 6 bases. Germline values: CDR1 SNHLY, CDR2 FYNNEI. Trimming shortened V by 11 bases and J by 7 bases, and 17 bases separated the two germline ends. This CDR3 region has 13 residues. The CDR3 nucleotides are TGTGCCGGAAGGGGGACTTGGGGTGAAAAACTGTTTTTT. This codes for CAGRGTWGEKLFF.

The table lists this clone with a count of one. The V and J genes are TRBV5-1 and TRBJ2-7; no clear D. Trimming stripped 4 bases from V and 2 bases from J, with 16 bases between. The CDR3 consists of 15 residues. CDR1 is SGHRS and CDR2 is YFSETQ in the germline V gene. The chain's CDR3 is CASSSGPPSTYEQYF. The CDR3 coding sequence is TGCGCCAGCAGCAGTGGGCCACCATCCACCTACGAGCAGTACTTC.